These T cell receptor beta chains were read from a single sample in a study of identical twins. MiXCR was run by TCRdb on the 5' RACE reads, yielding one entry per CDR3 protein. The sample shows some 240,000 distinct CDR3 sequences, about 9% of them seen only once. This same sample was also part of a study on yellow fever vaccine responses in identical twins.

The sequenced sample was CD8+ T cells sorted from blood. Receptors were obtained from a woman aged 18-35 years in good health. Each CDR3 is given with its conserved first and last residue. D genes are given only for firm matches. Clone size, where shown, is once, few, many, or a class for clones that have expanded.

j_call | clone_size | d_call | v_call | cdr3_nt | cdr3_aa
TRBJ2-3 | many | TRBD2 | TRBV7-2 | TGTGCCAGCAGCCAAGCGGGGGGGTGGACAGATACGCAGTATTTT | CASSQAGGWTDTQYF
TRBJ2-5 | few | NA | TRBV12-3/TRBV12-4 | TGTGCCAGCAGTTTAGCGACGGGAGTTAAAGAGACCCAGTACTTC | CASSLATGVKETQYF
TRBJ2-7 | once | NA | TRBV10-3 | TGTGCCATCAGTGAGGTACCCGGAGGGGAGTCCTACGAGCAGTACTTC | CAISEVPGGESYEQYF
TRBJ2-7 | few | NA | TRBV7-9 | TGTGCCAGCAGCTTAGAGGCACAAAGCTCCTACGAGCAGTACTTC | CASSLEAQSSYEQYF
TRBJ1-5 | few | NA | TRBV20-1 | TGCAGTGCCCTGGGACTGAGCAATCAGCCCCAGCATTTT | CSALGLSNQPQHF
TRBJ2-1 | few | TRBD1 | TRBV5-1 | TGCGCCAGCAGCTTTGGGGACAGGGGAATCCGGGACTGGACGAATGAGCAGTTCTTC | CASSFGDRGIRDWTNEQFF
TRBJ2-3 | few | NA | TRBV2 | TGTGCCAGCAGTGACCCCGGGGAGTACACAGATACGCAGTATTTT | CASSDPGEYTDTQYF
TRBJ2-1 | many | NA | TRBV6-6 | TGTGCCAGCAGTTACTCAGGGAGTGAGCAGTTCTTC | CASSYSGSEQFF
TRBJ2-3 | few | TRBD2 | TRBV10-3 | TGTGCCATCAGTGAGGGCCCTAGCGGGAGCTCAGATACGCAGTATTTT | CAISEGPSGSSDTQYF
TRBJ2-1 | few | NA | TRBV6-4 | TGTGCCAGCAGTGACAACGAATCCAATGAGCAGTTCTTC | CASSDNESNEQFF
TRBJ2-7 | few | NA | TRBV7-7 | TGTGCTAGCAGCCCAACCCCCAACTACGAGCAGTACTTC | CASSPTPNYEQYF
TRBJ2-7 | NA | NA | TRBV7-2 | TGTGCCAGCAGTTTAACAGGGTCCTACTCCTACGAGCAGTACTTC | CASSLTGSYSYEQYF
TRBJ2-7 | few | NA | TRBV7-9 | TGTGCCAGCAGCGAGGACGGCTACGAGCAGTACTTC | CASSEDGYEQYF
TRBJ2-2 | few | NA | TRBV12-5 | TGTGCTAGTGGTTTGGTACTAGCCCAGAACACCGGGGAGCTGTTTTTT | CASGLVLAQNTGELFF
TRBJ1-2 | few | NA | TRBV12-3/TRBV12-4 | TGTGCCAGCAGTCCAACCTCGGGGGATGGTGGCTACACCTTC | CASSPTSGDGGYTF
TRBJ2-2 | NA | NA | TRBV20-1 | TGCAGTGCTAGTTTGGGATCGGGCCACGGGGAGCTGTTTTTT | CSASLGSGHGELFF
TRBJ2-1 | NA | NA | TRBV20-1 | TGCAGTGCTAGAGATCTTATGGGAGATCGGAATGAGCAGTTCTTC | CSARDLMGDRNEQFF
TRBJ2-3 | many | TRBD2 | TRBV11-2 | TGTGCCAGCAGCTTCCCGGGGGGGCTTAGCACAGATACGCAGTATTTT | CASSFPGGLSTDTQYF
TRBJ2-2 | few | TRBD2 | TRBV2 | TGTGCCAGCAGTCAGTTAGCGGGGGTGACCACCGGGGAGCTGTTTTTT | CASSQLAGVTTGELFF
TRBJ2-7 | NA | NA | TRBV7-9 | TGTGTCAGCAGTTCTCTAGTCTGGGCCCGCCCCTACGAGCAGTACTTC | CVSSSLVWARPYEQYF
TRBJ2-1 | NA | TRBD2 | TRBV11-3 | TGTGCCAGCAGCCCGCGGACTAGCGGGGGGGTGAATGAGCAGTTCTTC | CASSPRTSGGVNEQFF
TRBJ2-2 | NA | TRBD2 | TRBV7-2 | TGTGCCAGCAGCGAAGGGGTAGCGGGGTTCACCGGGGAGCTGTTTTTT | CASSEGVAGFTGELFF
TRBJ2-5 | many | NA | TRBV7-9 | TGTGCCAGCAGACCAAGACAAGAGACCCAGTACTTC | CASRPRQETQYF
TRBJ1-6 | NA | TRBD1 | TRBV11-2 | TGTGCCATCGGGGGTACAGGGGCAGATTCACCCCTCCACTTT | CAIGGTGADSPLHF
TRBJ2-1 | many | TRBD2 | TRBV29-1 | TGCAGCGTTTACGGGACTAGCGTCACCAATGAGCAGTTCTTC | CSVYGTSVTNEQFF
TRBJ2-3 | many | TRBD2 | TRBV28 | TGTGCCAGCAGTCCCGACCCGGGAGGGCGTGCGCGGGGGACAGATACGCAGTATTTT | CASSPDPGGRARGTDTQYF
TRBJ1-1 | few | TRBD1 | TRBV14 | TGTGCCAGCAGCCACGGACAGGGGCTCTCTGAAGCTTTCTTT | CASSHGQGLSEAFF
TRBJ1-6 | few | NA | TRBV7-9 | TGTGCCAGCAGCTTTGGAGACACCTATAATTCACCCCTCCACTTT | CASSFGDTYNSPLHF
TRBJ2-1 | few | TRBD1 | TRBV5-6 | TGTGCCAGCAGCTACGGGGCCGGGACAGTCTACAATGAGCAGTTCTTC | CASSYGAGTVYNEQFF
TRBJ2-7 | few | TRBD1 | TRBV2 | TGTGCCAGCAGTACCCGTCCCGGGACAGGTTTTAGCTACGAGCAGTACTTC | CASSTRPGTGFSYEQYF
TRBJ2-2 | NA | NA | TRBV6-5 | TGTGCCAGCAGTTACCCAATTTCCGGGGAGCTGTTTTTT | CASSYPISGELFF
TRBJ2-5 | few | NA | TRBV20-1 | TGCAGTGCTAGAGTCGGATTCAAGTGGACCCAGTACTTC | CSARVGFKWTQYF
TRBJ2-2 | many | NA | TRBV25-1 | TGTGCCAGCAGTGCCCGGGACTCCGGAGGTAGTGGGGAGCTGTTTTTT | CASSARDSGGSGELFF
TRBJ2-3 | NA | TRBD2 | TRBV6-1 | TGTGCCAGCCACCCCTGGGCAGCGGGAGGTGCAGATACGCAGTATTTT | CASHPWAAGGADTQYF
TRBJ1-6 | NA | TRBD1 | TRBV10-3 | TGTGCCATCAGGGACAGGGGAAATTCACCCCTCCACTTT | CAIRDRGNSPLHF
TRBJ2-6 | few | TRBD1 | TRBV5-1 | TGCGCCAGCAGCTTGGGGGGACAGGTGCTCTCTGGGGCCAACGTCCTGACTTTC | CASSLGGQVLSGANVLTF
TRBJ2-7 | few | NA | TRBV7-2 | TGTGCCAGCAGCTTAGCGCGAGACGGGGGAGGAACCTACGAGCAGTACTTC | CASSLARDGGGTYEQYF
TRBJ2-7 | NA | TRBD1 | TRBV10-3 | TGTGCCATCAGCGACAGGACAGGGGGCTCCTACGAGCAGTACTTC | CAISDRTGGSYEQYF
TRBJ2-5 | NA | TRBD2 | TRBV7-9 | TGTGCCAGCAGCCTCCCGCGGGAGGGCCAAGAGACCCAGTACTTC | CASSLPREGQETQYF
TRBJ2-7 | NA | TRBD1 | TRBV11-2 | TGTGCCAGCAGCGGCCGTCGGGACAGCTACTACGAGCAGTACTTC | CASSGRRDSYYEQYF
TRBJ2-1 | NA | TRBD1 | TRBV6-2/TRBV6-3 | TGTGCCAGCAGCAAGGGACAGGCGGTCACTTGGCAGTTCTTC | CASSKGQAVTWQFF
TRBJ2-5 | few | TRBD2 | TRBV12-3/TRBV12-4 | TGTGCCAGCAGTTTTTCGCTAGCGGGGCTCCAAGAGACCCAGTACTTC | CASSFSLAGLQETQYF
TRBJ2-1 | NA | NA | TRBV5-6 | TGTGCCAGCATGATGACCAATGAGCAGTTCTTC | CASMMTNEQFF
TRBJ2-7 | few | TRBD1 | TRBV20-1 | TGCAGTGCTTACTCCCTACAGGGGATAGAGTCCTACGAGCAGTACTTC | CSAYSLQGIESYEQYF
TRBJ2-1 | NA | NA | TRBV2 | TGTGCCAGCAGTGAAGCAGGGGTGGGAGACAATGAGCAGTTCTTC | CASSEAGVGDNEQFF
TRBJ2-2 | few | TRBD2 | TRBV7-2 | TGTGCCAGCAGCTTGAGTAGCGGGACGGTGAACACCGGGGAGCTGTTTTTT | CASSLSSGTVNTGELFF
TRBJ1-4 | many | NA | TRBV29-1 | TGCAGCGTTCAAACTGGGTCTTCCGACGGGGAAAAACTGTTTTTT | CSVQTGSSDGEKLFF
TRBJ2-1 | few | NA | TRBV27 | TGTGCCAGCAGTTTAATTACCGGGATACCCTACTACAATGAGCAGTTCTTC | CASSLITGIPYYNEQFF
TRBJ1-2 | NA | NA | TRBV20-1 | TGCAGTGCTAGAGTAAGGGAGTTTGGTTATGGCTACACCTTC | CSARVREFGYGYTF
TRBJ2-1 | NA | NA | TRBV4-1 | TGCGCCAGCAGCCAAGAGGACACCCCAGTTTACAATGAGCAGTTCTTC | CASSQEDTPVYNEQFF
TRBJ2-1 | NA | NA | TRBV20-1 | TGCAGTGCTAGAGATCATAGGACTCCCCCTGGCAATGAGCAGTTCTTC | CSARDHRTPPGNEQFF
TRBJ2-1 | many | NA | TRBV2 | TGTGCCAGCAGCGTGATCAAGAATGAGCAGTTCTTC | CASSVIKNEQFF
TRBJ2-3 | few | NA | TRBV9 | TGTGCCAGCAGCGTAGTTCAAGATACGCAGTATTTT | CASSVVQDTQYF
TRBJ2-7 | many | TRBD2 | TRBV3-1 | TGTGCCAGCAGCCAAGATTTGGCTAGCGGGAGTTACGAGCAGTACTTC | CASSQDLASGSYEQYF
TRBJ1-1 | NA | NA | TRBV27 | TGTGCCAGCAGTTTATCAGGCACCGGGGACACTGAAGCTTTCTTT | CASSLSGTGDTEAFF